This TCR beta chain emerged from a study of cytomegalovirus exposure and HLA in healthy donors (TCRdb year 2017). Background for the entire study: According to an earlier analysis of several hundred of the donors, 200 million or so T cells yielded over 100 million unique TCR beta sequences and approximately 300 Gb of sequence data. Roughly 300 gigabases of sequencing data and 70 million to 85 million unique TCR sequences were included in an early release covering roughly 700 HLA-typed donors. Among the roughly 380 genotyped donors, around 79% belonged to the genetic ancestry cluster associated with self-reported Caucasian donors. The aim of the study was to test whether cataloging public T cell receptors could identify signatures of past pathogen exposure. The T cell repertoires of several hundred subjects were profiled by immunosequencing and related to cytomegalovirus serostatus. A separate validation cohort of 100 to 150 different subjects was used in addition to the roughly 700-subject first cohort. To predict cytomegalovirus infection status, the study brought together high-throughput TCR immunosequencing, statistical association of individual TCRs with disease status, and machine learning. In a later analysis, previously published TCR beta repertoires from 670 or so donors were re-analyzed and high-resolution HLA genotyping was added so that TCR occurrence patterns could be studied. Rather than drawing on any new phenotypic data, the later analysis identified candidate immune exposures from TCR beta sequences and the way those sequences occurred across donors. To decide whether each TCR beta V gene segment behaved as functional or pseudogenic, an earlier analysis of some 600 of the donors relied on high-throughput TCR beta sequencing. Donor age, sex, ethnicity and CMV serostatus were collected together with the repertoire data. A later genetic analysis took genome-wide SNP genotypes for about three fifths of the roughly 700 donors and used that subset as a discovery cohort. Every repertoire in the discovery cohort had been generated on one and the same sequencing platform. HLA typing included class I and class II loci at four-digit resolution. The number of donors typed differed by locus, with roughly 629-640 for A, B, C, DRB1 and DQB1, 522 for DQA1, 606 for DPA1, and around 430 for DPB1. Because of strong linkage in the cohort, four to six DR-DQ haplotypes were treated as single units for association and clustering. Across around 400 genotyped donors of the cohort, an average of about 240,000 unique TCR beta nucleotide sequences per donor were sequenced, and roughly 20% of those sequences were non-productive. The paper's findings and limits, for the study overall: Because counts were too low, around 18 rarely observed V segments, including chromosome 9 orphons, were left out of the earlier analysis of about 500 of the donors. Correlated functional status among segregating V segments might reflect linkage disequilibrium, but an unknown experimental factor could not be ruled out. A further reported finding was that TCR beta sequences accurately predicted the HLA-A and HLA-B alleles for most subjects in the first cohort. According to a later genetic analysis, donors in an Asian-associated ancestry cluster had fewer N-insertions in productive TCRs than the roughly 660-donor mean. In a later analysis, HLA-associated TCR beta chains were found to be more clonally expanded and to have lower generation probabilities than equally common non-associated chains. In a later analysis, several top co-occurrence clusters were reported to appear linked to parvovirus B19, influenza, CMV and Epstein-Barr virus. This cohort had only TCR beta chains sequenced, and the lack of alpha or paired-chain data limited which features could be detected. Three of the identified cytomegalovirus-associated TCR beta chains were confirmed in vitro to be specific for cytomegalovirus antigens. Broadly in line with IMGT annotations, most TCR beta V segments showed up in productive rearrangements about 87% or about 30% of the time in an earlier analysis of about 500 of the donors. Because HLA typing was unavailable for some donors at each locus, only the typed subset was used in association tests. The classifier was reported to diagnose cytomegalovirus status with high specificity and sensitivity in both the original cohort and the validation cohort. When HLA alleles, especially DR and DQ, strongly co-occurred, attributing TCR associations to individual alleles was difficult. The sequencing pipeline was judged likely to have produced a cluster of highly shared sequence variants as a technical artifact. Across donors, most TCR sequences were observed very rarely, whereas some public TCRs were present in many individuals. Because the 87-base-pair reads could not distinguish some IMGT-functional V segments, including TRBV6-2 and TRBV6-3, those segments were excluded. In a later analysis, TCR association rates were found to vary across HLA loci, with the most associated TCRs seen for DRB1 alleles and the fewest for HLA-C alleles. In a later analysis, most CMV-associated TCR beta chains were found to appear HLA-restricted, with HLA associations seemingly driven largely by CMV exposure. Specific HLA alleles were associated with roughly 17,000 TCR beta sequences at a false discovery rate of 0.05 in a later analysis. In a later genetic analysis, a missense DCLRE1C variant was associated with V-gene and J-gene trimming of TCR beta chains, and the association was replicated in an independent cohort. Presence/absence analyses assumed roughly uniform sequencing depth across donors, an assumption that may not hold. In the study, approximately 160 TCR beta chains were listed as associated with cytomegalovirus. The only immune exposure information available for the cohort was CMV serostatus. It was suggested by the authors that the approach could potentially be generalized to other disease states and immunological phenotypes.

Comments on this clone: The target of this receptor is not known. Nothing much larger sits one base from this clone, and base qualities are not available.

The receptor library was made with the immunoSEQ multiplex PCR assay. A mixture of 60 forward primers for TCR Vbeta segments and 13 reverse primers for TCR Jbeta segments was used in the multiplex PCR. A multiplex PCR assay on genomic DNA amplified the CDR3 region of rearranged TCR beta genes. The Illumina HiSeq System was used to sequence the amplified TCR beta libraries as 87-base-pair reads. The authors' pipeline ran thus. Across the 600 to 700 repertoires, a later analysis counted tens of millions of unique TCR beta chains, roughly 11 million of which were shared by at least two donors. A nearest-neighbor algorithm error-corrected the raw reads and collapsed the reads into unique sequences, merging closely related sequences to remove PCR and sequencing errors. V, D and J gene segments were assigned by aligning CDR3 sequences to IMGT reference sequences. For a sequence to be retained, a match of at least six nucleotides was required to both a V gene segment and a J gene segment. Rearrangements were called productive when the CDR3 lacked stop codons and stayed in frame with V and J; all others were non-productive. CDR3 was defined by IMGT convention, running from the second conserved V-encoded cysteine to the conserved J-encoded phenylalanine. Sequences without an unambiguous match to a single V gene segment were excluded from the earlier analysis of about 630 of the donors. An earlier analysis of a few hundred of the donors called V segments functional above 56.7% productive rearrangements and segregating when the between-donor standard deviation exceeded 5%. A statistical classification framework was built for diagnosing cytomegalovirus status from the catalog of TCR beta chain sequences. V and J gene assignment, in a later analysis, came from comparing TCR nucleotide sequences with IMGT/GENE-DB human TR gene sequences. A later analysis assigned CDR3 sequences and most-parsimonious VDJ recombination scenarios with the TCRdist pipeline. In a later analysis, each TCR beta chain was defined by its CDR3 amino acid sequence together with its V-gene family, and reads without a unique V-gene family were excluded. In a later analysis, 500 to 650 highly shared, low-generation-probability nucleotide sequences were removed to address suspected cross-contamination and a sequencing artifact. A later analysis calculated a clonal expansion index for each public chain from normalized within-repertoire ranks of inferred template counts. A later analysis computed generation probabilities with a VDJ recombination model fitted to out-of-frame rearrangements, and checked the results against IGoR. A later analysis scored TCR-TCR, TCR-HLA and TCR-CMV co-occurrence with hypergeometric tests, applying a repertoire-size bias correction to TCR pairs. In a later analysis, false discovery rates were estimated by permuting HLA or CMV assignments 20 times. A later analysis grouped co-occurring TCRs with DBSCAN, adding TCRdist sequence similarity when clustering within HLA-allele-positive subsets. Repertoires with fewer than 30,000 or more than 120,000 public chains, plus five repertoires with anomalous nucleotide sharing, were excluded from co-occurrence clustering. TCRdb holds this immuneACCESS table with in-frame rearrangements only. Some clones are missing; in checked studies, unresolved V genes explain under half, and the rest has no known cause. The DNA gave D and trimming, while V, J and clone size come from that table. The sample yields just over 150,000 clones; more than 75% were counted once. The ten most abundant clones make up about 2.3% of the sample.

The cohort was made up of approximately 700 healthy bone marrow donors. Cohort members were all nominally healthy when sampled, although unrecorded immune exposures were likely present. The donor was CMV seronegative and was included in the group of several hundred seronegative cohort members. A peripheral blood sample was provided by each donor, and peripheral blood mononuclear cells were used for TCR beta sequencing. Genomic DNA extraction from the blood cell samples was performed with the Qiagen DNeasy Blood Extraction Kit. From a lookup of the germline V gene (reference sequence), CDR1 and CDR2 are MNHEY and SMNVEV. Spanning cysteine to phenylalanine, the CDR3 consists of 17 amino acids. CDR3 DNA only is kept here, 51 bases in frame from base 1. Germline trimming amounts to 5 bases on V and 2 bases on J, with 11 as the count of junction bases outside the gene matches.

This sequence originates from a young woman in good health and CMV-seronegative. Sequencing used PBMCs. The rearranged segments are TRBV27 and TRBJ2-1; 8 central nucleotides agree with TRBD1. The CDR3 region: CASSLPAGTGAYNEQFF. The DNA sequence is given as TGTGCCAGCAGTCTACCGGCCGGGACAGGCGCCTACAATGAGCAGTTCTTC.